This TCR beta chain was sequenced in a study of shared T cell receptors in the human thymus. The CDR3 loop spans 15 amino acids. V shed 5 bases, J shed 6 bases, and the junction held 8 bases outside the gene matches. Per germline, CDR1 SGHTA and CDR2 FQGNSA. Only in-frame clones appear in the TCRdb table, and some are missing; sequencing was by immunoSEQ multiplex PCR. The sample includes 550,000 to 800,000 clones, roughly 85% seen only once; the top ten take about 0.011%. The sample was also linked to a second study, of human thymus T cells. Per that paper: Surgeons resected thymus tissue during corrective heart surgery. V and J gene usage appeared biased in thymic and blood repertoires. Related research has reported that thymic repertoires overlap highly among unrelated individuals.

The J gene is TRBJ2-7, the V gene TRBV7-2; 12 bases map to TRBD1. This sequence originates from a girl under three years old with a congenital heart defect. The sample comprised thymocytes. This chain's CDR3 is CASSANTGQGAEQYF. DNA for the CDR3: TGTGCCAGCAGCGCGAACACGGGACAGGGGGCCGAGCAGTACTTC.